This is a list of T cell receptor beta chains from one sample in a study of T-cell memory formation after mild COVID-19. MiXCR was run by TCRdb on the 5' RACE reads, yielding one entry per CDR3 protein. The repertoire includes under 250,000 distinct CDR3 sequences, 8% to 10% of them detected once, and around a fifth sits in the top ten. Sequenced input: PBMCs or a T cell subset sorted from them (not recorded which). These receptors were taken from a man aged 18 to 35 who had mild COVID-19 (a few samples of this study predate the infection). Cell type and time point are not known. CDR3s include the opening cysteine and the closing phenylalanine or tryptophan. D genes are given only for firm matches. Clone size, where shown, is once, few, many, or a class for clones that have expanded.

clone size,V gene,J gene,D gene,CDR3 protein,CDR3 DNA
.,TRBV15,TRBJ2-5,TRBD2,CATSVASGLAGTETQYF,TGTGCCACCAGCGTCGCTTCGGGACTAGCGGGGACGGAGACCCAGTACTTC
many,TRBV12-3/TRBV12-4,TRBJ2-5,TRBD1,CASSLEQGQETQYF,TGTGCCAGCAGTTTAGAACAGGGGCAAGAGACCCAGTACTTC
few,TRBV7-2,TRBJ2-5,.,CASSLGGGRETQYF,TGTGCCAGCAGCTTAGGCGGCGGGCGGGAGACCCAGTACTTC
few,TRBV2,TRBJ2-3,.,CASSEGQGMVYTDTQYF,TGTGCCAGCAGTGAAGGGCAGGGGATGGTCTACACAGATACGCAGTATTTT
few,TRBV7-2,TRBJ2-5,.,CASILLSGRQETQYF,TGTGCCAGCATCCTCCTTTCCGGGCGGCAAGAGACCCAGTACTTC
many,TRBV24-1,TRBJ2-3,.,CATSVGSTDTQYF,TGTGCCACCAGTGTCGGGAGCACAGATACGCAGTATTTT
.,TRBV6-2/TRBV6-3,TRBJ2-2,.,CASSSQDRTTGELFF,TGTGCCAGCAGCTCCCAGGACAGAACCACCGGGGAGCTGTTTTTT
.,TRBV20-1,TRBJ2-3,.,CSASGAGSQDTQYF,TGCAGTGCTAGTGGGGCGGGGAGTCAAGATACGCAGTATTTT
few,TRBV3-2,TRBJ2-2,.,CASSQISTHRQGNTGELFF,TGTGCCAGCAGCCAAATATCCACTCACCGACAGGGGAACACCGGGGAGCTGTTTTTT
.,TRBV5-1,TRBJ2-2,.,CASSLDESGELFF,TGCGCCAGCAGCTTGGACGAGTCCGGGGAGCTGTTTTTT
.,TRBV4-2,TRBJ2-5,.,CASSQGGLRVQYF,TGTGCCAGCAGCCAAGGAGGCCTAAGGGTCCAGTACTTC
many,TRBV5-1,TRBJ2-1,.,CASSLWYRPYNEQFF,TGCGCCAGCAGCTTGTGGTACAGGCCCTACAATGAGCAGTTCTTC
.,TRBV11-2,TRBJ2-5,.,CASSAPGTETQYF,TGTGCCAGCAGCGCCCCCGGAACGGAGACCCAGTACTTC
.,TRBV20-1,TRBJ2-7,.,CSAQQGNEQYF,TGCAGTGCTCAGCAGGGGAACGAGCAGTACTTC
.,TRBV6-2/TRBV6-3,TRBJ1-1,TRBD1,CASSEQGVKTEAFF,TGTGCCAGCAGTGAACAGGGGGTAAAGACTGAAGCTTTCTTT
few,TRBV27,TRBJ2-5,TRBD2,CASSHGVAGEKTQYF,TGTGCCAGCAGTCACGGGGTAGCGGGGGAAAAGACCCAGTACTTC
few,TRBV7-2,TRBJ2-5,TRBD2,CASSLVGRLAGQETQYF,TGTGCCAGCAGCTTAGTGGGTCGACTAGCGGGACAAGAGACCCAGTACTTC
.,TRBV18,TRBJ2-1,.,CASSPGQSNEQFF,TGTGCCAGCTCACCCGGACAGTCCAATGAGCAGTTCTTC
.,TRBV5-1,TRBJ1-1,TRBD1,CASSWGSGQGHTAEAFF,TGCGCCAGCAGCTGGGGGTCGGGACAGGGCCATACGGCTGAAGCTTTCTTT
.,TRBV10-3,TRBJ2-2,TRBD2,CAISEGAGDTGELFF,TGTGCCATCAGTGAAGGAGCGGGGGACACCGGGGAGCTGTTTTTT
few,TRBV6-5,TRBJ2-1,TRBD2,CASTPSGGALQFF,TGTGCCAGCACTCCTAGCGGGGGGGCCCTCCAGTTCTTC
few,TRBV5-6,TRBJ2-5,.,CASSFSGVPETQYF,TGTGCCAGCAGCTTTTCCGGGGTCCCAGAGACCCAGTACTTC
few,TRBV5-1,TRBJ2-2,.,CASSFAGPRGTGELFF,TGCGCCAGCAGCTTTGCGGGACCTAGAGGCACCGGGGAGCTGTTTTTT
few,TRBV4-1,TRBJ2-3,TRBD2,CASSQGTSGADTQYF,TGCGCCAGCAGCCAAGGGACTAGCGGGGCAGATACGCAGTATTTT
.,TRBV12-3/TRBV12-4,TRBJ1-5,.,CASSPHEAQPQHF,TGTGCCAGCAGCCCCCACGAGGCTCAGCCCCAGCATTTT
.,TRBV7-9,TRBJ1-1,TRBD1,CASSSSRGPNTEAFF,TGTGCCAGCAGTTCAAGCAGGGGGCCAAACACTGAAGCTTTCTTT
few,TRBV9,TRBJ2-2,.,CASSPRGPNTGELFF,TGTGCCAGCAGCCCCCGCGGCCCAAACACCGGGGAGCTGTTTTTT
many,TRBV11-2,TRBJ2-3,TRBD2,CASSSLGGAGDTQYF,TGTGCCAGCAGCTCTCTCGGGGGGGCCGGAGATACGCAGTATTTT
few,TRBV5-1,TRBJ1-1,TRBD1,CASSSQGDEAFF,TGCGCCAGCAGCTCCCAGGGGGATGAAGCTTTCTTT
once,TRBV12-3/TRBV12-4,TRBJ1-5,.,CSTSGGVSNQPQHF,TGTTCCACCAGTGGAGGGGTTAGCAATCAGCCCCAGCATTTT
.,TRBV4-1,TRBJ1-1,TRBD1,CASSNRGLMGTEAFF,TGCGCCAGCAGCAACAGGGGGCTGATGGGCACTGAAGCTTTCTTT
many,TRBV11-2,TRBJ2-4,TRBD2,CASSENSGGVGIQYF,TGTGCCAGCAGCGAAAATAGCGGGGGGGTCGGCATTCAGTACTTC
few,TRBV5-4,TRBJ1-5,TRBD1,CASSLWTGQGAGQPQHF,TGTGCCAGCAGCCTTTGGACGGGACAGGGGGCGGGTCAGCCCCAGCATTTT
many,TRBV7-9,TRBJ2-7,.,CASSLQSSSYEQYF,TGTGCCAGCAGCTTACAGAGTAGCTCCTACGAGCAGTACTTC
few,TRBV4-1,TRBJ1-6,TRBD1,CASSQRTGVNSPLHF,TGCGCCAGCAGCCAACGGACAGGGGTAAATTCACCCCTCCACTTT
.,TRBV12-3/TRBV12-4,TRBJ1-1,.,CATFLRAGTEAFF,TGTGCCACCTTCCTCAGGGCTGGCACTGAAGCTTTCTTT
few,TRBV11-2,TRBJ2-5,TRBD1,CASSGGQQETQYF,TGTGCCAGCAGCGGGGGACAGCAAGAGACCCAGTACTTC
many,TRBV5-1,TRBJ2-3,.,CASSRVQDGLDTQYF,TGCGCCAGCAGCCGAGTCCAGGACGGTCTGGATACGCAGTATTTT
.,TRBV12-3/TRBV12-4,TRBJ2-5,TRBD1,CASSFRQGEETQYF,TGTGCCAGCAGTTTTCGACAGGGGGAAGAGACCCAGTACTTC
few,TRBV5-1,TRBJ2-3,.,CASSWGRGTDTQYF,TGCGCCAGCAGCTGGGGTCGGGGCACAGATACGCAGTATTTT
few,TRBV3-1,TRBJ2-5,.,CASSQLQIETQYF,TGTGCCAGCAGCCAGCTCCAGATAGAGACCCAGTACTTC
.,TRBV7-9,TRBJ2-7,TRBD1,CASSSQPGQESYEQYF,TGTGCCAGCAGCTCGCAACCGGGACAGGAGTCCTACGAGCAGTACTTC
many,TRBV5-1,TRBJ2-1,.,CASSPGGNEQFF,TGTGCCAGCAGTCCCGGCGGAAATGAGCAGTTCTTC
.,TRBV10-2,TRBJ2-1,.,CASREGNTLSEQFF,TGCGCCAGCAGGGAGGGTAATACCCTTAGTGAGCAGTTCTTC
many,TRBV12-3/TRBV12-4,TRBJ1-6,.,CASSPPYSPLHF,TGTGCCAGCAGTCCCCCATATTCACCCCTCCACTTT
few,TRBV4-1,TRBJ2-7,.,CASSQVLPGPYEQYF,TGCGCCAGCAGCCAAGTGCTGCCCGGACCCTACGAGCAGTACTTC
.,TRBV7-2,TRBJ2-5,.,CASSAGNFEAETQYF,TGTGCCAGCAGCGCCGGGAACTTTGAGGCAGAGACCCAGTACTTC
few,TRBV20-1,TRBJ2-3,.,CSARGEVETDTQYF,TGCAGTGCTAGAGGCGAAGTTGAGACAGATACGCAGTATTTT
few,TRBV6-5,TRBJ2-2,TRBD2,CASSYAGGQAGELFF,TGTGCCAGCAGTTACGCGGGGGGGCAGGCCGGGGAGCTGTTTTTT
many,TRBV20-1,TRBJ1-2,TRBD1,CSALQGASNYGYTF,TGCAGTGCATTACAGGGGGCGAGTAACTATGGCTACACCTTC
.,TRBV5-1,TRBJ1-4,.,CASSPVGGWGEKLFF,TGCGCCAGCAGCCCGGTGGGGGGCTGGGGTGAAAAACTGTTTTTT
.,TRBV6-6,TRBJ2-5,TRBD1,CASSYGFGQAQQETQYF,TGTGCCAGCAGTTACGGTTTCGGACAGGCCCAACAAGAGACCCAGTACTTC
.,TRBV7-2,TRBJ1-4,.,CASSPGRGGEKLFF,TGTGCCAGCAGCCCTGGGAGGGGGGGCGAAAAACTGTTTTTT
.,TRBV29-1,TRBJ1-1,TRBD1,CSVEPGRGDEAFF,TGCAGCGTTGAACCCGGCAGGGGGGATGAAGCTTTCTTT